Each of the 17 T cell receptor beta chains below was sequenced from the same sample in a study of coeliac disease. The method was immunoSEQ multiplex PCR; TCRdb's version includes in-frame clones alone and lacks a portion of them. The sample has some 8,700 clones; less than 75% are singletons. The sample comprised intraepithelial lymphocytes from the gut. The origin of the receptors is a woman aged 60-75 years with celiac disease.

The chain has TRBV11-2 and TRBJ2-3; 12 bases map to TRBD2. The V gene end was trimmed by 5 bases and the J gene end by 1 base; junction bases not matched to a gene: 4. Per the germline V gene, CDR1 is SGHAT and CDR2 is FQNNGV. The CDR3 sequence is 16 residues long. This chain's CDR3 is CASSPRLAGGTDTQYF. The CDR3 DNA reads TGTGCCAGCAGCCCCCGACTAGCGGGGGGCACAGATACGCAGTATTTT.

The V gene is TRBV10-3, the J gene TRBJ2-7; D is undetermined. The CDR3 is 14 amino acids. V was trimmed by 0 bases and J by 3 bases, leaving 9 bases between them. Germline loops: CDR1 ENHRY, CDR2 SYGVKD. For the CDR3, the DNA is TGTGCCATCAGTGAGTCGGTCGGTGGCTACGAGCAGTACTTC. This codes for CAISESVGGYEQYF.

The chain joins TRBV4-2 to TRBJ2-1; maybe TRBD2 (6 bases). The CDR3 spans 16 residues. Trimming pared 0 bases from V and 10 bases from J, leaving 19 bases between. The germline V gene encodes CDR1 LGHNA and CDR2 YNFKEQ. CDR3 region: CASSQEAGITFEEQFF. The CDR3, as DNA: TGTGCCAGCAGCCAAGAGGCGGGAATCACCTTTGAGGAGCAGTTCTTC.

V is TRBV2 and J is TRBJ1-2; tentative D call: TRBD1 (6 bases). This CDR3 comprises 12 residues. Trimming took 5 bases from V and 6 from J, leaving 10 bases between them. The germline V gene has CDR1 SNHLY and CDR2 FYNNEI. The CDR3 DNA reads TGTGCCAGCAGTATAGGGGGAGATGGCTACACCTTC. Protein: CASSIGGDGYTF.

This chain joins TRBV6-5 and TRBJ2-5; D may be TRBD1 (6 bases). V lost 6 bases to trimming and J lost 3 bases, with 14 bases between them. The CDR3 is 14 amino acids. Per germline, CDR1 MNHEY and CDR2 SVGAGI. Here the CDR3 DNA reads TGTGCCAGCAGCCAACAGGGTGGTGAAGAGACCCAGTACTTC. This encodes CASSQQGGEETQYF.

The chain joins TRBV6-1 to TRBJ2-7; possible D gene TRBD2, 5 bases. This CDR3 is 14 amino acids long. Trimming shortened V by 2 bases and J by 7 bases, and 15 bases separated the two germline ends. Germline V gives CDR1 MNHNS, CDR2 SASEGT. The chain's CDR3 is CASSETSRTLEQYF. CDR3 coding DNA: TGTGCCAGCAGTGAAACTAGTCGTACTTTAGAGCAGTACTTC.

The rearrangement links TRBV5-1 to TRBJ2-5; 7 bases agree with TRBD1. Unmatched junction bases numbered 4, after V lost 5 bases and J lost 0 bases. Germline lookup yields CDR1 SGHRS and CDR2 YFSETQ. The CDR3 is 14 amino acids. CDR3 coding DNA: TGCGCCAGCAGGGGGGACAGCAACCAAGAGACCCAGTACTTC. Translation gives CASRGDSNQETQYF.

The V gene is TRBV19, the J gene TRBJ2-6; D is possibly TRBD2 (5 bases). CDR1 and CDR2 (germline): LNHDA, SQIVND (reference sequence). The CDR3 has 16 residues. V dropped 3 bases and J dropped 3 bases, with 12 bases sitting between them. The CDR3 is CASSIPRGSGANVLTF. The CDR3 nucleotides read TGTGCCAGTAGTATCCCCCGAGGGAGTGGGGCCAACGTCCTGACTTTC.

V is TRBV7-9 and J is TRBJ2-5; 7 bases map to TRBD1. Germline assignment: CDR1 SEHNR and CDR2 FQNEAQ (reference sequence). V shed 2 bases and J 1 base; nucleotides not matched to a gene: 10. The CDR3 is 17 residues long. The CDR3, as DNA: TGTGCCAGCAGCTTACGACAGGGTTGGTGGTTCCAAGAGACCCAGTACTTC. Translation gives CASSLRQGWWFQETQYF.

This clone was counted only a few times. The rearrangement links TRBV7-9 to TRBJ2-7; D may be TRBD2 (5 bases). CDR3 length: 14 residues. With 7 bases removed from V and 3 bases from J, the gap between germline ends came to 16 bases. Germline values: CDR1 SEHNR, CDR2 FQNEAQ (reference sequence). The CDR3 coding sequence is TGTGCCAGCACCTCCTCGCGGACTTTCTACGAGCAGTACTTC. Encoded protein: CASTSSRTFYEQYF.

In its sample, this clone ranks as medium-sized (0.01 to 0.1%). The genes are TRBV19 and TRBJ1-5; D is perhaps TRBD1 (6 bases). The CDR3 consists of 13 residues. Germline assignment: CDR1 LNHDA and CDR2 SQIVND (reference sequence). Between the trimmed V and J ends, which lost 7 bases and 6 bases, there was a span of 13 bases. The CDR3 coding sequence is TGTGCCAGTACCTCCTTGGGGGCTCAGCCCCAGCATTTT. Translating gives CASTSLGAQPQHF.

This clone has only a few counts. The chain has TRBV10-3 and TRBJ2-1; TRBD1 matches 8 bases. The trim removed 0 bases at V and 4 bases at J, leaving 2 bases unmatched. Germline CDR1 ENHRY, CDR2 SYGVKD. The CDR3 is 15 amino acids. The CDR3 is CAISESTGAYNEQFF. As DNA, the CDR3 is TGTGCCATCAGTGAGTCGACAGGGGCATACAATGAGCAGTTCTTC.

The chain has TRBV7-2 and TRBJ2-5, with 8 bases identical to TRBD2. The closer fit of TRBJ2-7 to the DNA end suggests the J call may be wrong. The CDR3 runs to 15 residues. Germline loops: CDR1 SGHTA, CDR2 FQGNSA. The CDR3: CASSLARTSPTEQYF. The CDR3 nucleotides are TGTGCCAGCAGCTTAGCACGGACTAGCCCCACCGAGCAGTACTTC.

The table lists this clone with a count of one. This chain joins TRBV19 and TRBJ1-2, with 9 bases fitting TRBD1. The germline CDR1 and CDR2 sequences are LNHDA and SQIVND (reference sequence). This CDR3 has 18 residues. With 3 bases clipped from V and 6 bases from J, the junction kept 17 bases outside the gene matches. The CDR3 spells CASSMAQGARYELDGYTF. The CDR3 coding sequence is TGTGCCAGTAGTATGGCACAGGGGGCGCGATATGAGCTAGATGGCTACACCTTC.

This clone was recorded only once. The chain has TRBV5-1 and TRBJ1-2, with 8 bases lining up with TRBD1. The CDR3 loop spans 14 amino acids. V was pared by 3 bases and J by 3 bases, with 4 bases of the junction left unmatched. CDR1 and CDR2 from the germline V gene are SGHRS and YFSETQ. This CDR3 reads CASSWTGFDYGYTF. Here the CDR3 DNA reads TGCGCCAGCAGCTGGACAGGGTTCGACTATGGCTACACCTTC. Combining the CDR3 with reference TRBV5-1 and TRBJ1-2 gives the whole variable domain KAGVTQTPRYLIKTRGQQVTLSCSPISGHRSVSWYQQTPGQGLQFLFEYFSETQRNKGNFPGRFSGRQFSNSRSEMNVSTLELGDSALYLCASSWTGFDYGYTFGSGTRLTVV.

Regarding this clone: The sample carries other DNA sequences with the same CDR3. The chain employs TRBV4-1 and TRBJ2-7; 9 bases are a match to TRBD1. V was clipped by 4 bases and J by 0 bases; unmatched bases: 4. The CDR3 extends over 15 amino acids. Germline V gene lookup returns CDR1 MGHRA and CDR2 YSYEKL. The CDR3 bases are TGCGCCAGCAGCCCCGGGACAGGGCGCTCCTACGAGCAGTACTTC. Amino acids: CASSPGTGRSYEQYF.

This clone rates as medium-sized. The gene calls are TRBV19 and TRBJ2-7, with TRBD1 matching 7 bases. Trimming cost V 5 bases and J 4 bases; bases outside gene matches: 11. Germline-derived CDR1 and CDR2 are LNHDA and SQIVND (reference sequence). The CDR3 has 15 residues. The CDR3 sequence is CASSASGGPVYEQYF. The CDR3 nucleotides are TGTGCCAGTAGTGCATCAGGGGGACCTGTGTACGAGCAGTACTTC.